This T cell receptor (beta chain) was sequenced for a study of memory CD4+ T cells and cytomegalovirus serostatus (dated by TCRdb to the late 2010s). Context from the whole study: A total of about 33 healthy Belgian adults, of whom 9 were CMV seropositive and approximately 24 were CMV seronegative, were included in the cohort. The study sequenced CD4+ memory TCRbeta repertoires of a Belgian cohort with known cytomegalovirus serostatus to replicate a published TCR-based CMV serostatus classifier. Findings and caveats that apply to the study as a whole: CMV serostatus prediction reached a median bootstrapped AUC of roughly 0.96 with the original framework and 0.75 to 0.92 with a US-trained random forest. A median bootstrapped AUC of around 0.94 with a 95% CI of 0.76-1.00 was achieved on the Belgian cohort by the original-framework classifier. Results were interpreted as suggesting that the CMV-associated TCR signature is largely present in the CD4+ memory repertoire. Of fewer than 200 previously reported CMV-associated TCRbeta sequences, about 72 appeared in the CD4+ memory repertoires, each in one to five individuals. Only CD4+CD45RO+ memory cells were sequenced, unlike the original study, which covered naive and memory CD4+ and CD8+ populations.

This clone is a singleton in its sample. It has no known antigen specificity. Base-call qualities are not available, and no considerably larger clone is one nucleotide away. A FACSAria II was used to sort memory CD4+ T cells, defined as single viable CD3+CD4+CD8-CD45RO+ cells. CMV serostatus was determined with a Roche Elecsys assay detecting serum IgG against CMV pp150, pp28, p38 and p52. Following thawing, total CD4+ T cells were enriched through positive selection using CD4 magnetic microbeads. The samples came from a different study that was designed specifically to examine the CD4+ T cell memory repertoire. Following standard operating procedures, peripheral blood mononuclear cells were isolated and cryopreserved, while serum was kept at -80 degrees C. CD3-PerCP (BW264/56), CD4-APC (RPA-T4), CD45RO-PE (UCHT1) and CD8-Pacific Orange (3B5) antibodies were used for staining, and non-viable cells were excluded with Sytox blue.

Measured from the cysteine to the phenylalanine, the CDR3 is 13 residues long. Just the 39-base CDR3 DNA is kept, in frame starting at base 1. V was cut back by 3 bases and J by 4 bases, leaving a gap of 9 bases between them. In the germline V gene, CDR1 corresponds to LGHNA and CDR2 to YSLEER. The Quick-DNA Microprep Kit was used to extract genomic DNA from the sorted cells. TCRbeta DNA was amplified with the immunoSEQ hsTCRbeta kit following the manufacturer's protocol. An Illumina MiSeq instrument was used to sequence the TCRbeta libraries. As for the authors' bioinformatics: Following removal of out-of-frame sequences, around 2.4 million distinct TCRbeta sequences were retained, with an average of around 67,000 per individual. Two values were used to score each individual: the count of 150 to 200 previously reported CMV-associated TCRbeta sequences and the total count of productive distinct TCRbeta sequences. A beta-binomial model was reimplemented in Python, and scikit-learn random forests with default parameters were trained on US cohort data. On the Belgian cohort, classifier performance was reported as the median AUC, along with percentile confidence intervals, across 10,000 bootstrap iterations. TCRdb holds this immuneACCESS table with in-frame rearrangements only. Some clones are missing; in checked studies, unresolved V genes explain under half, and the rest has no known cause. V and J calls and clone size are given by that table; D and trimming were obtained from the DNA. A total of over 75,000 clones appear in this sample, 75% to 90% of them only once. Of the sample, around 3.6% is held by the ten largest clones.

The specimen was memory CD4+ T cells from blood. The TCR was taken from an adult in good health and CMV-seropositive. This sequence uses TRBV4-3 and TRBJ1-1; no D gene can be assigned with confidence. The encoded CDR3 is CASSHRRATEAFF. The base sequence is TGCGCCAGCAGCCATAGGCGGGCCACTGAAGCTTTCTTT.